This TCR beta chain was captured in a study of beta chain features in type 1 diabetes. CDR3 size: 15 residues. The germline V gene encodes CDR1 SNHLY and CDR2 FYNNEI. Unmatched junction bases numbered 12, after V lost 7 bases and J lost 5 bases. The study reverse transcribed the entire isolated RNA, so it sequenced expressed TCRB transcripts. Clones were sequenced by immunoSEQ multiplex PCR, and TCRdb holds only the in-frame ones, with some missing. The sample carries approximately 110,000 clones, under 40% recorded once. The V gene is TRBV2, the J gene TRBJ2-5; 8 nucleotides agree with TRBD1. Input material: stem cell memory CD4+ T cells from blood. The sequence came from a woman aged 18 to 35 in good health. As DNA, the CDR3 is TGTGCCAGCAACCCGAACGGACAGGGATGGGAGACCCAGTACTTC. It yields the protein CASNPNGQGWETQYF.